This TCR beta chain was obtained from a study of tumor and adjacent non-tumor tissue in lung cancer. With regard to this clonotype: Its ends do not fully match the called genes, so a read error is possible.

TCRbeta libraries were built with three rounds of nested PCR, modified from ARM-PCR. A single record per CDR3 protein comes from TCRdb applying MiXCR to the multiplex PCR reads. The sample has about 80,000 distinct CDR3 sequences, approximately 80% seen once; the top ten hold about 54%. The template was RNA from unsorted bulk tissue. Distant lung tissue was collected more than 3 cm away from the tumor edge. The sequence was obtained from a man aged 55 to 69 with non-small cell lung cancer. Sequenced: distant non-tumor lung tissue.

For the CDR3, the DNA is TGCAACGTTGGATTGGCGGGGGAAGAGACCCAGTGCTTC. Its translation is CNVGLAGEETQCF. This sequence joins TRBV29-1 and TRBJ2-5, with 7 bases that match TRBD2. Germline CDR1 SQVTM, CDR2 ANQGSEA. This CDR3 comprises 13 residues.